These 9 T cell receptor beta chains were sequenced from one sample in a study of blood T cell repertoires in COVID-19. The data were produced by immunoSEQ multiplex PCR, yet TCRdb's version contains in-frame clones alone and is incomplete. This sample has fewer than 350,000 clones; approximately 86% occur once, and the top ten carry more than 7.5%. The sample taken for sequencing was peripheral blood. The receptors were sampled from a young man with active or convalescent COVID-19.

The V gene is TRBV7-6, the J gene TRBJ2-1; 8 nucleotides match TRBD1. CDR1 and CDR2 from the germline V gene are SGHVS and FNYEAQ. The length of the CDR3 is 15 residues. After removal of 5 bases from V and 6 bases from J, the junction contained 9 bases not matched to a gene. CDR3 in DNA: TGTGCCAGCAGCCCCGCCCCAGGGGGCTCCAATGAGCAGTTCTTC. Translated: CASSPAPGGSNEQFF.

The chain couples TRBV2 to TRBJ2-3; D may be TRBD1 (5 bases). The V gene's germline CDR1 is SNHLY and CDR2 FYNNEI. Trimming took 10 bases from V and 1 from J, leaving 15 bases between them. This CDR3 has 14 amino acids. The CDR3 loop reads CANLRVTGTDTQYF. CDR3 in DNA: TGTGCCAATCTCAGGGTGACAGGCACAGATACGCAGTATTTT. Using reference TRBV2 and TRBJ2-3 for the parts outside the CDR3, the full variable domain is EPEVTQTPSHQVTQMGQEVILRCVPISNHLYFYWYRQILGQKVEFLVSFYNNEISEKSEIFDDQFSVERPDGSNFTLKIRSTKLEDSAMYFCANLRVTGTDTQYFGPGTRLTVL.

Ten or more counts support this clone. This chain connects TRBV6-4 to TRBJ2-1, with D hard to call. CDR3 size: 16 residues. Germline V gives CDR1 MRHNA, CDR2 SNTAGT. Trimming stripped 0 bases from V and 10 bases from J, with 19 bases between. DNA of the CDR3: TGTGCCAGCAGTGACTCGATAGAACAGACATCTCGGGAGCAGTTCTTC. Residues: CASSDSIEQTSREQFF.

This rearrangement joins TRBV5-6 to TRBJ2-7; D uncertain. Trimming stripped 0 bases from V and 3 bases from J, with 10 bases between. Germline V lookup: CDR1 SGHDT, CDR2 YYEEEE. The CDR3 covers 14 residues. The CDR3 here is CASSLGTIDYEQYF. The DNA for the CDR3 is TGTGCCAGCAGCTTGGGAACAATCGACTACGAGCAGTACTTC.

CDR3 loop: CSIRLAPETGELFF. In nucleotides, the CDR3 is TGCAGCATCCGACTAGCGCCCGAGACCGGGGAGCTGTTTTTT. The V and J genes are TRBV29-1 and TRBJ2-2; 8 bases line up with TRBD2. The CDR3 contains 14 residues. V shed 8 bases, J shed 5 bases, and the junction held 10 bases outside the gene matches. Germline assignment: CDR1 SQVTM and CDR2 ANQGSEA.

The rearrangement uses TRBV7-8 and TRBJ2-5; D is possibly TRBD1 (6 bases). Per the germline V gene, CDR1 is SGHVS and CDR2 is FQNEAQ. The V end lost 2 bases, the J end lost 5 bases, and 12 bases lay between the germline ends. CDR3 size: 14 residues. The CDR3 sequence: CASSLLGGRETQYF. The DNA for the CDR3 is TGTGCCAGCAGCTTACTAGGGGGAAGGGAGACCCAGTACTTC.

The rearrangement uses TRBV3-1 (or the pseudogene TRBV3-2) and TRBJ2-7; the match to TRBD2 covers 8 bases. From germline, CDR1 is LGHDT and CDR2 YNNKEL (reference sequence). After removal of 0 bases from V and 4 bases from J, the junction contained 14 bases not matched to a gene. The CDR3 has 18 residues. The CDR3 protein is CASSQDRRSGRLRYEQYF. CDR3 bases: TGTGCCAGCAGCCAAGATCGTCGAAGCGGGAGACTTCGATACGAGCAGTACTTC.

The chain carries TRBV9 and TRBJ1-1, with 9 bases identical to TRBD1. The V segment lost 3 bases and the J segment 3 bases; nucleotides outside the gene matches: 6. The germline CDR1 and CDR2 sequences are SGDLS and YYNGEE. There are 15 residues in the CDR3. Here the CDR3 reads CASSATGGEYTEAFF. The CDR3 DNA reads as TGTGCCAGCAGCGCAACAGGGGGCGAATACACTGAAGCTTTCTTT.

The V gene is TRBV5-1, the J gene TRBJ1-2; D ambiguous. Trimming left V 1 base short and J 3 bases short, with 4 bases between. Per germline, CDR1 SGHRS and CDR2 YFSETQ. The CDR3 extends over 12 amino acids. This chain's CDR3 is CASSLTYYGYTF. In DNA, the CDR3 is TGCGCCAGCAGCTTGACTTACTATGGCTACACCTTC.